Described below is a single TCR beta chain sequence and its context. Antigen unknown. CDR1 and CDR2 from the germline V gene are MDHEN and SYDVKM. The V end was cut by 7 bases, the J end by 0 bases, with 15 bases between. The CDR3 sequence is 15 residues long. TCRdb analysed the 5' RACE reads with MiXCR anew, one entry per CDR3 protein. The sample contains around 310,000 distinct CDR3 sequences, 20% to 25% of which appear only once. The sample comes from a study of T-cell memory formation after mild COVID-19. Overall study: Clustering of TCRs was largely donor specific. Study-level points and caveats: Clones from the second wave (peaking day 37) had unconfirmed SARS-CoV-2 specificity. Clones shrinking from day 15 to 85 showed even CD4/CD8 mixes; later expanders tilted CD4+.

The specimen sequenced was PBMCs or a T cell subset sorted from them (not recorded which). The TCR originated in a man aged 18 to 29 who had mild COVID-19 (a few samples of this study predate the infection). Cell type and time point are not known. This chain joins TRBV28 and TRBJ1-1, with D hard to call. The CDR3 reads CASNEGFDLNTEAFF. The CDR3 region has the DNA TGTGCCAGCAATGAAGGGTTCGACTTGAACACTGAAGCTTTCTTT.